This T cell receptor (beta chain) was found in a study of blood T cell repertoires in COVID-19. Turning to the study itself: The United States, Italy and Spain provided the acute and convalescent COVID-19 samples. T cells, B-cell-depleted T cells, or PBMCs supplied cDNA or gDNA.

Participants spanned ages about 18 to 95 years and resided in 20 to 30 US areas. For recovered donors of Cohort 3, there were two negative PCRs, clearance, or symptom resolution. This CDR3 region has 14 residues. Germline V gene data show CDR1 as SEHNR and CDR2 as FQNEAQ (reference sequence). V was shortened by 5 bases and J by 3 bases, with 14 bases between the two germline ends. Sequencing used immunoSEQ multiplex PCR; TCRdb keeps in-frame clones, though not all of them. The table includes 400,000 or so clones, approximately 92% detected once. The sequence was obtained from a man aged 30 to 39 who had recovered from COVID-19. The sequencing input was PBMCs or T cells enriched from blood (not recorded which). J is TRBJ2-7 and V is TRBV7-9; D may be TRBD1 (6 bases). The CDR3 sequence: CASSQMDRDYEQYF. CDR3 bases: TGTGCCAGCAGCCAAATGGACAGAGACTACGAGCAGTACTTC.